This T cell receptor (beta chain) originates from a study of identical twins. General study results and limits: The study found that models underestimated out-of-frame TCR alpha sharing in monozygotic twins. There were fewer insertions in abundant cord blood beta clonotypes, but memory repertoires showed no such pattern. Twins' excess sharing was less marked for out-of-frame beta sequences.

Via MiXCR, TCRdb re-called the 5' RACE reads, giving one row per CDR3 protein. The sample consists of around 530,000 distinct CDR3 sequences, around 15% of them appearing once. CDR1 and CDR2 from the germline V gene are SGHDN and FVKESK. V was shortened by 5 bases and J by 7 bases, with 14 bases between the two germline ends. This CDR3 contains 13 residues. The table lists this clonotype with a few counts. Its antigen is currently unknown. Every one of the donors was a healthy Caucasian. These same records also appear under a second study, on yellow fever vaccine responses in identical twins.

Sequencing used CD4+ T cells sorted from blood. The chain uses TRBV14 and TRBJ1-1; the D is unclear. The receptor was isolated from a young woman in good health. CDR3 region: CASSKWEFGEAFF. The CDR3 DNA reads TGTGCCAGCAGCAAGTGGGAATTCGGTGAAGCTTTCTTT.